These 9 T cell receptor beta chains were sequenced from one sample in a study of blood T cell repertoires in COVID-19. Repertoires were generated with immunoSEQ multiplex PCR, while TCRdb's copy carries only in-frame clones and drops some. The profile covers about 100,000 clones, with more than 65% appearing a single time and around a sixth taken by the ten largest. Sequenced material: peripheral blood. These receptors originate from a woman older than 75 with active or convalescent COVID-19.

This chain joins TRBV15 and TRBJ1-2; TRBD1 might be the D (5 bases). Germline CDR1 is LNHNV and CDR2 is YYDKDF (reference sequence). The CDR3 is 16 residues long. The V and J ends lost 0 bases and 9 bases respectively, with 20 bases between them. DNA of the CDR3: TGTGCCACCAGCAGAGAGGCTCCGGGCAGGGATAAGCGCTACACCTTC. Its protein is CATSREAPGRDKRYTF. The full variable domain, completed using reference TRBV15 and TRBJ1-2, is DAMVIQNPRYQVTQFGKPVTLSCSQTLNHNVMYWYQQKSSQAPKLLFHYYDKDFNNEADTPDNFQSRRPNTSFCFLDIRSPGLGDTAMYLCATSREAPGRDKRYTFGSGTRLTVV.

This rearrangement joins TRBV19 to TRBJ2-2; 9 bases align to TRBD2. Germline CDR1 and CDR2: LNHDA and SQIVND (reference sequence). V lost 4 bases to trimming and J lost 3 bases; unmatched junction nucleotides: 6. The CDR3 runs to 16 residues. CDR3 in DNA: TGTGCCAGTAGTACTCGGCGGGAGGGGTACACCGGGGAGCTGTTTTTT. Amino acid sequence: CASSTRREGYTGELFF.

The genes are TRBV28 and TRBJ2-2; D is unresolved. Trimming left V 6 bases short and J 6 bases short, with 8 bases between. This CDR3 comprises 12 residues. Germline-derived CDR1 and CDR2 are MDHEN and SYDVKM. The DNA for the CDR3 is TGTGCCAGCAGCGCCGGGTCCGGGGAGCTGTTTTTT. Its translation is CASSAGSGELFF.

This chain joins TRBV5-4 and TRBJ2-3; 7 nucleotides align to TRBD1. Germline CDR1 reads SGHNT; CDR2 reads YYREEE (reference sequence). CDR3 length equals 13 residues. Trimming removed 4 bases from V and 1 base from J; junction bases left unmatched: 0. CDR3 residues: CASSGQGTDTQYF. DNA of the CDR3: TGTGCCAGCAGCGGACAGGGCACAGATACGCAGTATTTT.

Remarks on this clone: Relative to the germline gene, one junction end is altered; a read error may explain this. The chain carries TRBV5-1 and TRBJ1-6, with TRBD1 identical over 12 bases. Germline V gene data show CDR1 as SGHRS and CDR2 as YFSETQ. The CDR3 is 16 residues long. This CDR3 reads CASSPGTGGLNSPLHF. The CDR3 DNA reads as TGTGCCAGCAGCCCGGGGACAGGGGGCTTAAATTCACCCCTCCACTTT.

V is TRBV27 and J is TRBJ1-4; D is perhaps TRBD1 (5 bases). V was trimmed by 2 bases and J by 7 bases, leaving 11 bases between them. The germline gives CDR1 MNHEY, CDR2 SMNVEV (reference sequence). The CDR3 has 14 amino acids. The DNA of the CDR3 is TGTGCCAGCAGTTTAAGCAGGGCTGGTGAAAAACTGTTTTTT. It specifies CASSLSRAGEKLFF.

This clone was found once. The chain has TRBV7-2 and TRBJ2-7, with 8 bases lining up with TRBD1. V was pared by 5 bases and J by 2 bases, with 8 bases of the junction left unmatched. The CDR3 is 15 residues long. Germline V CDR1 and CDR2: SGHTA, FQGNSA. CDR3 bases: TGTGCCAGCAGCCCCCGCTCAGGGGGCCCCTACGAGCAGTACTTC. Translated: CASSPRSGGPYEQYF.

This clone came up once. This chain joins TRBV7-8 and TRBJ2-7; TRBD1 is a possible D gene (6 bases). Trimming shortened V by 3 bases and J by 2 bases, and 14 bases separated the two germline ends. Germline assignment: CDR1 SGHVS and CDR2 FQNEAQ. The CDR3 runs to 15 residues. The CDR3 loop is CASSLGASGTYEQYF. Here the CDR3 DNA reads TGTGCCAGCAGCTTGGGGGCCAGCGGCACCTACGAGCAGTACTTC.

This clone was seen a handful of times. The chain is built from TRBV27 and TRBJ1-5; 7 nucleotides match TRBD1. Germline-derived CDR1 and CDR2 are MNHEY and SMNVEV (reference sequence). V shed 3 bases, J shed 7 bases, and the junction held 3 bases outside the gene matches. CDR3 length equals 13 residues. The DNA for the CDR3 is TGTGCCAGCAGTTTCGACAGGGTGCAGCCCCAGCATTTT. This encodes CASSFDRVQPQHF.